These T cell receptor beta chains were read from a single sample in a study of blood T cells in healthy people across ages. TCRdb analysed the 5' RACE reads with MiXCR anew, one entry per CDR3 protein. The table has under 1 million distinct CDR3 sequences, around 42% seen once. The sample comprised blood. All receptors derive from a man between 60 and 75 years old in good health. Both conserved end residues are part of each CDR3. The size field is filled for only some rows; it gives once, few, many or a size class.

j_gene,v_gene,abundance,CDR3aa
TRBJ2-1,TRBV5-1,few,CASSMLQGSYNEQFF
TRBJ1-5,TRBV4-1,NA,CASSQPETEEQPQHF
TRBJ2-2,TRBV12-3/TRBV12-4,NA,CASNIAGVGGELFF
TRBJ1-1,TRBV5-1,NA,CASSLANPNTEAFF
TRBJ2-5,TRBV29-1,NA,CSGDLGETQYF
TRBJ2-1,TRBV12-3/TRBV12-4,once,CASSLMESEQFF
TRBJ2-7,TRBV3-1,NA,CASSPRTGRNLYEQYF
TRBJ1-5,TRBV6-2/TRBV6-3,NA,CASSYPQGESNQPQHF
TRBJ2-3,TRBV7-9,NA,CASSLVFPVEDTDTQYF
TRBJ2-7,TRBV29-1,few,CSATTGNSYEQYF
TRBJ1-1,TRBV12-3/TRBV12-4,few,CASSLARTANTEAFF
TRBJ2-4,TRBV2,NA,CASTLGASRHIQYF
TRBJ1-5,TRBV18,NA,CAGSPGTGLNSNQPQHF
TRBJ1-5,TRBV7-2,NA,CASSPRAGSQPQHF
TRBJ2-5,TRBV7-2,NA,CASSSTPGTDSREQYF